Listed below are T cell receptor beta chains from one sample, sequenced in a study of blood T cell repertoires in COVID-19. This table comes from immunoSEQ multiplex PCR, and its TCRdb copy is limited to in-frame clones, with some not included. The table includes around 270,000 clones, 80% to 90% detected once. Sequenced material: peripheral blood. The receptors stem from a man in his fifties or sixties with acute or convalescent COVID-19. Each CDR3 is given with its conserved first and last residue. The D gene is left open where the match is weak. Expanded clones are given a class, and other clones once, few, many or no size at all.

TRBV2	.	TRBJ2-7	TRBD1	CASSPGTDSSYEQYF	TGTGCCAGCAGCCCCGGGACAGATAGCTCCTACGAGCAGTACTTC
TRBV12-5	.	TRBJ2-1	TRBD1	CASGLSGTGLSYNEQFF	TGTGCTAGTGGACTGTCCGGGACAGGGTTATCCTACAATGAGCAGTTCTTC
TRBV29-1	.	TRBJ2-5	TRBD2	CSVLSGGETQYF	TGCAGCGTTCTTAGCGGGGGAGAGACCCAGTACTTC
TRBV5-1	.	TRBJ1-1	.	CASSLAGHPNTEAFF	TGCGCCAGCAGCTTGGCCGGACACCCGAACACTGAAGCTTTCTTT
TRBV11-2	.	TRBJ1-2	.	CASSPWPERYGYTF	TGTGCCAGCAGCCCATGGCCGGAGCGTTATGGCTACACCTTC
TRBV11-2	.	TRBJ1-1	TRBD1	CASSQPRTGWTGAFF	TGTGCCAGCAGCCAGCCCCGGACAGGCTGGACGGGTGCTTTCTTT
TRBV6-8	.	TRBJ2-3	.	CASSYSSVGPPVTDTQYF	TGTGCCAGCAGTTACTCGAGTGTGGGGCCCCCGGTCACAGATACGCAGTATTTT
TRBV28	.	TRBJ1-1	TRBD1	CASRPGTGNTEAFF	TGTGCCAGCAGGCCCGGGACAGGGAACACTGAAGCTTTCTTT
TRBV18	.	TRBJ1-3	TRBD1	CASSPLGQATSGNTIYF	TGTGCCAGCTCACCACTCGGACAGGCTACCTCTGGAAACACCATATATTTT
TRBV5-1	.	TRBJ2-1	TRBD2	CASSLTSGTYNEQFF	TGCGCCAGCAGCTTGACTAGCGGGACCTACAATGAGCAGTTCTTC
TRBV28	.	TRBJ1-6	.	CASSTFYNSPLHF	TGTGCCAGCAGCACATTTTATAATTCACCCCTCCACTTT
TRBV12-5	.	TRBJ1-2	TRBD1	CASGQGASLYGYTF	TGTGCTAGTGGACAGGGGGCTTCCCTCTATGGCTACACCTTC
TRBV4-2	.	TRBJ2-1	.	CASSQESGVAYNEQFF	TGTGCCAGCAGCCAAGAGTCAGGGGTGGCCTACAATGAGCAGTTCTTC
TRBV13	.	TRBJ2-3	TRBD2	CASSWLAGGTDTQYF	TGTGCCAGCAGCTGGTTAGCGGGAGGCACAGATACGCAGTATTTT
TRBV27	.	TRBJ2-7	TRBD2	CASSPKVAGVRSSSYEQYF	TGTGCCAGCAGTCCCAAAGTAGCGGGAGTCAGGTCGTCCTCCTACGAGCAGTACTTC
TRBV6-5	.	TRBJ1-5	.	CASSTREGINQPQHF	TGTGCCAGCAGTACCCGGGAAGGCATTAATCAGCCCCAGCATTTT
TRBV28	.	TRBJ2-1	TRBD2	CASSLTRSASGRARQFF	TGTGCCAGCAGTTTAACCCGGTCGGCTAGCGGGAGGGCCCGGCAGTTCTTC
TRBV28	once	TRBJ1-2	TRBD1	CASRSGQGNYGYTF	TGTGCCAGCAGGTCGGGACAGGGGAACTATGGCTACACCTTC
TRBV29-1	.	TRBJ2-4	.	CSVGDKEALAKNIQYF	TGCAGCGTTGGGGATAAGGAGGCATTAGCCAAAAACATTCAGTACTTC
TRBV6-5	.	TRBJ2-7	TRBD1	CASSPRDRGTYEQYF	TGTGCCAGCAGTCCCCGGGACAGGGGGACATACGAGCAGTACTTC
TRBV19	.	TRBJ2-4	TRBD1	CASGTGSGIQYF	TGTGCCAGTGGGACAGGGTCAGGCATTCAGTACTTC
TRBV7-9	.	TRBJ2-7	TRBD2	CARRERGETYEQYF	TGTGCCAGGAGGGAGCGGGGGGAGACCTACGAGCAGTACTTC
TRBV11-2	.	TRBJ2-7	.	CASNGAATYEQYF	TGTGCCAGCAATGGGGCAGCGACCTACGAGCAGTACTTC
TRBV27	.	TRBJ1-3	TRBD1	CASRRWTGTASGNTIYF	TGTGCCAGCAGGCGCTGGACCGGGACAGCCTCTGGAAACACCATATATTTT
TRBV7-2	once	TRBJ2-5	TRBD1	CASSRDRAGGETQYF	TGTGCCAGCAGCCGGGACAGGGCCGGGGGTGAGACCCAGTACTTC
TRBV6-5	.	TRBJ2-7	TRBD2	CASSRTSGSPHEQYF	TGTGCCAGCAGTCGGACTAGCGGGAGCCCCCACGAGCAGTACTTC
TRBV10-3	.	TRBJ1-2	TRBD1	CAIKGTGLSYGYTF	TGTGCCATCAAGGGGACAGGGCTTAGCTATGGCTACACCTTC
TRBV9	.	TRBJ2-7	TRBD1	CASSVAGGFVQYF	TGTGCCAGCAGCGTAGCAGGGGGCTTTGTGCAGTACTTC
TRBV2	many	TRBJ2-7	TRBD1	CASSAGQAPYEQYF	TGTGCCAGCAGCGCGGGACAGGCCCCCTACGAGCAGTACTTC
TRBV12-5	.	TRBJ1-1	TRBD1	CASGLTIGQGGTEAFF	TGTGCTAGTGGTTTGACCATTGGACAGGGAGGGACTGAAGCTTTCTTT
TRBV6-5	.	TRBJ1-5	.	CASSYSYSQPQHF	TGTGCCAGCAGTTACTCGTACAGTCAGCCCCAGCATTTT
TRBV10-3	.	TRBJ2-1	TRBD2	CAISADTSGSNEQFF	TGTGCCATCAGTGCCGATACTAGCGGGAGCAATGAGCAGTTCTTC
TRBV18	.	TRBJ2-7	TRBD1	CASSRGTGQSSYEQYF	TGTGCCAGCTCACGTGGGACAGGCCAAAGCTCCTACGAGCAGTACTTC
TRBV7-6	once	TRBJ2-1	.	CASSLAPLGLYNEQFF	TGTGCCAGCAGCTTAGCGCCCCTCGGTCTCTACAATGAGCAGTTCTTC
TRBV25-1	.	TRBJ1-3	TRBD1	CASRSTGNRRNTIYF	TGTGCCAGCCGATCGACAGGGAACCGTAGAAACACCATATATTTT
TRBV11-2	few	TRBJ1-3	TRBD1	CASSLGTGLSGNTIYF	TGTGCCAGCAGCTTAGGGACAGGCCTCTCTGGAAACACCATATATTTT
TRBV18	.	TRBJ1-2	.	CASSPYRDGGYTF	TGTGCCAGCTCACCTTACAGGGATGGTGGCTACACCTTC
TRBV6-4	.	TRBJ2-2	TRBD1	CASSVQGSTGELFF	TGTGCCAGCAGCGTACAGGGGTCCACCGGGGAGCTGTTTTTT
TRBV6-1	.	TRBJ2-1	.	CASSDWAQSSYNEQFF	TGTGCCAGCAGTGACTGGGCCCAGAGCTCCTACAATGAGCAGTTCTTC
TRBV5-1	.	TRBJ2-6	.	CASQLGTGANVLTF	TGCGCCAGCCAACTAGGAACTGGGGCCAACGTCCTGACTTTC
TRBV4-2	.	TRBJ2-1	.	CASSQGGGSYNEQFF	TGTGCCAGCAGCCAAGGGGGCGGCTCCTACAATGAGCAGTTCTTC
TRBV2	.	TRBJ1-5	.	CASSRTEDQPQHF	TGTGCCAGCAGTAGGACAGAGGATCAGCCCCAGCATTTT
TRBV6-5	.	TRBJ2-3	.	CASRSTESTDTQYF	TGTGCCAGCAGGTCGACGGAGAGCACAGATACGCAGTATTTT
TRBV2	.	TRBJ1-4	TRBD1	CASSGGQGANEKLFF	TGTGCCAGCAGTGGAGGACAGGGAGCTAATGAAAAACTGTTTTTT
TRBV7-9	once	TRBJ1-2	.	CASSGPGWEIAYGYTF	TGTGCCAGCAGCGGACCTGGATGGGAGATTGCCTATGGCTACACCTTC
TRBV7-9	.	TRBJ1-1	.	CASTVEAGAEAFF	TGTGCCAGCACGGTAGAGGCGGGCGCTGAAGCTTTCTTT
TRBV7-3	.	TRBJ2-1	TRBD1	CASSFPPDREAYNEQFF	TGTGCCAGCAGCTTCCCCCCGGACAGGGAGGCATACAATGAGCAGTTCTTC
TRBV5-4	.	TRBJ2-1	.	CASSLGLQGLYNEQFF	TGTGCCAGCAGCTTGGGGCTCCAGGGACTTTACAATGAGCAGTTCTTC
TRBV19	.	TRBJ2-2	TRBD1	CASSTPGRGRTGELFF	TGTGCCAGTAGTACCCCCGGCAGGGGGCGTACCGGGGAGCTGTTTTTT